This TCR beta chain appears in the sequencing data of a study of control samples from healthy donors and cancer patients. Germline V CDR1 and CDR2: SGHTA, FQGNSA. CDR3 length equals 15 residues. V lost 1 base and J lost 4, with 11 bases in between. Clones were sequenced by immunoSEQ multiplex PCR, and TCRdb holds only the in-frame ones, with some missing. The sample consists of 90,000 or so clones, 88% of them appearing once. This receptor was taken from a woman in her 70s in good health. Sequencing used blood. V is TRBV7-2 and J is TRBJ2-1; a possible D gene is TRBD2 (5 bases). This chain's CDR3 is CASSLEGEGYNEQFF. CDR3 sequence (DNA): TGTGCCAGCAGCTTAGAGGGAGAGGGATACAATGAGCAGTTCTTC. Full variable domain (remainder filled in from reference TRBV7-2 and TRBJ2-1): GAGVSQSPSNKVTEKGKDVELRCDPISGHTALYWYRQSLGQGLEFLIYFQGNSAPDKSGLPSDRFSAERTGGSVSTLTIQRTQQEDSAVYLCASSLEGEGYNEQFFGPGTRLTVL.